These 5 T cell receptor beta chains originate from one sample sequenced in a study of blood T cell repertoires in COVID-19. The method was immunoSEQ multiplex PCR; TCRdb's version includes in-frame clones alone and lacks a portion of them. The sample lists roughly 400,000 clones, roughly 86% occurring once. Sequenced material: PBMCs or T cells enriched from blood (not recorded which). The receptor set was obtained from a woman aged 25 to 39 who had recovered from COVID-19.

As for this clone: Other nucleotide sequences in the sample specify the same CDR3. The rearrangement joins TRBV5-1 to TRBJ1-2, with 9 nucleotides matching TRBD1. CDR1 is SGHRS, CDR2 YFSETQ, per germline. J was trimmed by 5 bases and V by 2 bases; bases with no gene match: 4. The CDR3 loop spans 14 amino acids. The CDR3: CASSLSDRGYGYTF. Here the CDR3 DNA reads TGCGCCAGCAGCTTATCGGACAGGGGATATGGCTACACCTTC.

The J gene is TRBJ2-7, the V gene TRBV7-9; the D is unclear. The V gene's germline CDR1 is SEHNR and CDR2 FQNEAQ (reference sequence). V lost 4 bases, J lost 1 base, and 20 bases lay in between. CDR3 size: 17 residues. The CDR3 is CASSSLRGQSPSYEQYF. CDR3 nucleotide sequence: TGTGCCAGCAGCTCCTTGCGCGGTCAGAGCCCATCCTACGAGCAGTACTTC.

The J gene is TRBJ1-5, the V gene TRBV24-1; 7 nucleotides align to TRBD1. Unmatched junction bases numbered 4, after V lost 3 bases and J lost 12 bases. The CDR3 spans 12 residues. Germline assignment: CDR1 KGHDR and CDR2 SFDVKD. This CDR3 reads CATSDLQGIQHF. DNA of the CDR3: TGTGCCACCAGTGATCTACAGGGGATCCAGCATTTT.

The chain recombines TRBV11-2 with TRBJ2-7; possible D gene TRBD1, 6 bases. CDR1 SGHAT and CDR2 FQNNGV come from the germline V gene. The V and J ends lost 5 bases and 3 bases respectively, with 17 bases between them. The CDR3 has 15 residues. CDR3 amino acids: CASSPSSRQDYEQYF. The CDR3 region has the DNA TGTGCCAGCAGCCCATCCTCCCGACAGGACTACGAGCAGTACTTC.

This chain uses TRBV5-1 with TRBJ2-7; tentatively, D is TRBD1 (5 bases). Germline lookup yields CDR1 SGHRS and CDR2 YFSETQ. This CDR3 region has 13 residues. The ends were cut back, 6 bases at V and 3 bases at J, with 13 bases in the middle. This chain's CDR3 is CASNGQVGYEQYF. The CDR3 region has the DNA TGCGCCAGCAATGGACAAGTCGGCTACGAGCAGTACTTC.